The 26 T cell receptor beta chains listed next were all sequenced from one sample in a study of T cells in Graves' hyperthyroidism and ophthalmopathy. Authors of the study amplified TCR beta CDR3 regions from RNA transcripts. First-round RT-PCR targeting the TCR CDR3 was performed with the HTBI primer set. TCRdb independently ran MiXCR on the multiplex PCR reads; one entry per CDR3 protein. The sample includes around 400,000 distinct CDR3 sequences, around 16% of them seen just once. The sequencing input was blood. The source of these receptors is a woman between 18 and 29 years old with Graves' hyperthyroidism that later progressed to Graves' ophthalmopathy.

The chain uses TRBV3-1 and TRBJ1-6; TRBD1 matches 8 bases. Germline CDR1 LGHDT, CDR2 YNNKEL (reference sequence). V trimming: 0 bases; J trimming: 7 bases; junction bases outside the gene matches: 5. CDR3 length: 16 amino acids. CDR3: CASSQDDRGRNSPLHF. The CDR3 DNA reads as TGTGCCAGCAGCCAAGATGACAGGGGTAGGAATTCACCCCTCCACTTT.

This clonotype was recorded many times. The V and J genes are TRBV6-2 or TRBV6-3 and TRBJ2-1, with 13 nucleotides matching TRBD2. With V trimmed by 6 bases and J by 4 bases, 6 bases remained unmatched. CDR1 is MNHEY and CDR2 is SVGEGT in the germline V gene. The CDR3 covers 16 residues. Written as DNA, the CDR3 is TGTGCCAGCAGACCCGGGACTAGCGGGGTATACAATGAGCAGTTCTTC. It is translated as CASRPGTSGVYNEQFF.

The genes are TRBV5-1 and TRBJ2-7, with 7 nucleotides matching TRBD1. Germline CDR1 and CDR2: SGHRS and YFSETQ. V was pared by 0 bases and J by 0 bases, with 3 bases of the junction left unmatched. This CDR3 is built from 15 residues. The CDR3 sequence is CASSLEGQLSYEQYF. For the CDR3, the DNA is TGCGCCAGCAGCTTGGAGGGACAGCTCTCCTACGAGCAGTACTTC. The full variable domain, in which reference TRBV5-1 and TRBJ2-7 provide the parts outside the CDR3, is KAGVTQTPRYLIKTRGQQVTLSCSPISGHRSVSWYQQTPGQGLQFLFEYFSETQRNKGNFPGRFSGRQFSNSRSEMNVSTLELGDSALYLCASSLEGQLSYEQYFGPGTRLTVT.

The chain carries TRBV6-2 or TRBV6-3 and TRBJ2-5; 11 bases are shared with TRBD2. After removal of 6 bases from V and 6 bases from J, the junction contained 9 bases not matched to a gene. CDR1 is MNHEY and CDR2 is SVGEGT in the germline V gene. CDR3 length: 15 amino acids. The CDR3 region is CASSRGSGRAKTQYF. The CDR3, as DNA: TGTGCCAGCAGCCGAGGTAGCGGGAGGGCGAAGACCCAGTACTTC.

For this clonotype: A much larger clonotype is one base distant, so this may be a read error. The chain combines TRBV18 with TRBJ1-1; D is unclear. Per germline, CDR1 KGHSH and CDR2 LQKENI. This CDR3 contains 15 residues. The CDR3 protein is CASPPTRNGETEAFF. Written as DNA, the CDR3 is TGTGCCAGCCCACCAACGAGGAATGGGGAAACTGAAGCTTTCTTT.

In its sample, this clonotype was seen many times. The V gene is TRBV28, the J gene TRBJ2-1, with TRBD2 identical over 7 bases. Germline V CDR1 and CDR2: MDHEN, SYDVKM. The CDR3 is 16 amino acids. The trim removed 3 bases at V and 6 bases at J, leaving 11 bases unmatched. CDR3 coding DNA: TGTGCCAGCAGTTTCCCTCCTGACGGGAGGTTCAATGAGCAGTTCTTC. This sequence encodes CASSFPPDGRFNEQFF.

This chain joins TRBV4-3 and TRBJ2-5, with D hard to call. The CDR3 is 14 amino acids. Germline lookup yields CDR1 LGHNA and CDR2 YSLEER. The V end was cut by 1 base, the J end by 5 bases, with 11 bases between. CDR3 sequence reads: CASSQVYPGETQYF. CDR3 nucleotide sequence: TGCGCCAGCAGCCAAGTCTACCCCGGGGAGACCCAGTACTTC.

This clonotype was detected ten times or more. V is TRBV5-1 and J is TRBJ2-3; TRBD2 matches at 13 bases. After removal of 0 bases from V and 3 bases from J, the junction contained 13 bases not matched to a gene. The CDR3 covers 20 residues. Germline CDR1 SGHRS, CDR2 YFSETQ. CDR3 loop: CASSLGGLAGFRSATDTQYF. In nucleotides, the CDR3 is TGCGCCAGCAGCTTGGGGGGACTAGCGGGATTCCGGTCAGCGACAGATACGCAGTATTTT.

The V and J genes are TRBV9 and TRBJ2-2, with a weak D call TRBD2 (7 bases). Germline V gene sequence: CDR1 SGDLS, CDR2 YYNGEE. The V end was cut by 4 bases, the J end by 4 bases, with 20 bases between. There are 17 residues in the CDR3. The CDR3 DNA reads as TGTGCCAGCAGCTCTGCCCGCGGGGGCGCGGGCACCGGGGAGCTGTTTTTT. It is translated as CASSSARGGAGTGELFF.

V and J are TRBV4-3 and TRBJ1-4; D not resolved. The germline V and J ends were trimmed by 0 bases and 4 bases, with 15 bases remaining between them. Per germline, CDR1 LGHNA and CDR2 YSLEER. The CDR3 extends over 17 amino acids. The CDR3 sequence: CASSQDHPEASNEKLFF. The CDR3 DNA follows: TGCGCCAGCAGCCAAGATCATCCCGAGGCCAGTAATGAAAAACTGTTTTTT.

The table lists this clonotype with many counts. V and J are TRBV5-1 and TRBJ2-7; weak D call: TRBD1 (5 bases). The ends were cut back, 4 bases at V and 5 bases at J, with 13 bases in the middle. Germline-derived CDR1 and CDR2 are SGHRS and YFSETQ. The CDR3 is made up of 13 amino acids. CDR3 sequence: CASSGSRVHEQYF. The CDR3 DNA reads TGCGCCAGCAGCGGAAGCAGGGTCCACGAGCAGTACTTC. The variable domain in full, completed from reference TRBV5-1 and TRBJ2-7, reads KAGVTQTPRYLIKTRGQQVTLSCSPISGHRSVSWYQQTPGQGLQFLFEYFSETQRNKGNFPGRFSGRQFSNSRSEMNVSTLELGDSALYLCASSGSRVHEQYFGPGTRLTVT.

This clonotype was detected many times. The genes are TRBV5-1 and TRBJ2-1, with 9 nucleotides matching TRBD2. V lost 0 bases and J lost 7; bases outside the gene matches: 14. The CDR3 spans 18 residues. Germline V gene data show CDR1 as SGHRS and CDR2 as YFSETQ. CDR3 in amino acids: CASSLGREGPLVSNEQFF. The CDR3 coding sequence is TGCGCCAGCAGCTTGGGGCGGGAGGGCCCTCTTGTATCGAATGAGCAGTTCTTC.

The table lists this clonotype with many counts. The CDR3 loop is CASSLTGAPLAFF. In DNA form, the CDR3 reads TGTGCCAGCAGTTTAACTGGGGCGCCCTTGGCTTTCTTT. The J gene is TRBJ1-1, the V gene TRBV12-3 or TRBV12-4; possibly TRBD1 for D (5 bases). This CDR3 has 13 residues. With 2 bases removed from V and 11 bases from J, the gap between germline ends came to 15 bases.

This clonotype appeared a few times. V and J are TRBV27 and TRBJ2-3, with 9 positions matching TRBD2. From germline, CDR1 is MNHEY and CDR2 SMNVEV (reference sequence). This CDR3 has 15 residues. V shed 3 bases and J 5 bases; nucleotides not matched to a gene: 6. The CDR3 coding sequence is TGTGCCAGCAGTTTCCCCGGGACTAGCCTAGATACGCAGTATTTT. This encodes CASSFPGTSLDTQYF.

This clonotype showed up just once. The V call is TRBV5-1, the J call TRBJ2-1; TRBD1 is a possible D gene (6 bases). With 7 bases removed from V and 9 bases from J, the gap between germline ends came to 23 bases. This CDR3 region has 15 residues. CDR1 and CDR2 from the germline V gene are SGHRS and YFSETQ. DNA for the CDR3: TGCGCCAGCGGCTCGGACCCGGGACACCGAACTGAGCAGTTCTTC. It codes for CASGSDPGHRTEQFF.

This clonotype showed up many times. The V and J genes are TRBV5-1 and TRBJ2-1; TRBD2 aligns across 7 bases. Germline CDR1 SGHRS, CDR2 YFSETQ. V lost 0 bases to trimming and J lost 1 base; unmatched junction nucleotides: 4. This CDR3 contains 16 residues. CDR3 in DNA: TGCGCCAGCAGCTTGGGGGGGACTATTTCCTACAATGAGCAGTTCTTC. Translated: CASSLGGTISYNEQFF.

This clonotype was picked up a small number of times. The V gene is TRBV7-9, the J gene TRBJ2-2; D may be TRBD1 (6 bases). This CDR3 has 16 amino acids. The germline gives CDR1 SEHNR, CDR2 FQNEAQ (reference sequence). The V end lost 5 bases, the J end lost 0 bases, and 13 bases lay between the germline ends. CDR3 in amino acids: CASSDSGDTNTGELFF. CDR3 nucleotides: TGTGCCAGCAGCGACAGTGGGGACACGAACACCGGGGAGCTGTTTTTT.

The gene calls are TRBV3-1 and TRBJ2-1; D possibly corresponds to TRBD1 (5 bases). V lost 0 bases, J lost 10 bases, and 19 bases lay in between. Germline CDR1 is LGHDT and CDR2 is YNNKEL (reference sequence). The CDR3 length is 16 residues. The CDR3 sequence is CASSQDSLAGKGEQFF. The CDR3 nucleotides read TGTGCCAGCAGCCAAGATTCACTCGCTGGGAAGGGGGAGCAGTTCTTC.

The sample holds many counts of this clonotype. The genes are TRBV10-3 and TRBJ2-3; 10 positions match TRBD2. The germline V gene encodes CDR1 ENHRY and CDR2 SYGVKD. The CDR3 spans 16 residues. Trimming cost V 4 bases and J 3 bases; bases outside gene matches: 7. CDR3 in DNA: TGTGCCATCAGTGCTCAATCGACTAGCGGGACAGATACGCAGTATTTT. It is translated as CAISAQSTSGTDTQYF.

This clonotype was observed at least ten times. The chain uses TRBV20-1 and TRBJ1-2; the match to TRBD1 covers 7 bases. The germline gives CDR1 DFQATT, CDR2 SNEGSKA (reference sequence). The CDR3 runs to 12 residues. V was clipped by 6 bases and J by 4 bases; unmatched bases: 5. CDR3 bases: TGCAGTGCAACGGGACAGCGCTATGGCTACACCTTC. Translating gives CSATGQRYGYTF.

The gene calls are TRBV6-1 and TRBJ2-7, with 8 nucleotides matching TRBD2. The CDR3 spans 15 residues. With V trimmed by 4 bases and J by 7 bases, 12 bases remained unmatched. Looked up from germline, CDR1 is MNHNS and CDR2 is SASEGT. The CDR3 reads CASSVGMSGRGEQYF. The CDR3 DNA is TGTGCCAGCAGTGTCGGTATGAGCGGGAGAGGTGAGCAGTACTTC.

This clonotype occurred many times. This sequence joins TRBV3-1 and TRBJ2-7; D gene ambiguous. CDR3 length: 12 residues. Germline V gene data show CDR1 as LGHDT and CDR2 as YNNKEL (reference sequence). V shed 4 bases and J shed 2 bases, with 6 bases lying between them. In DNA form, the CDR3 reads TGTGCCAGCAGCCTGCACCCCTACGAGCAGTACTTC. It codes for CASSLHPYEQYF.

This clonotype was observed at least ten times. CDR3 in amino acids: CASSESVSGNYEQYF. CDR3 sequence (DNA): TGCGCCAGCAGTGAGTCGGTTAGCGGGAACTACGAGCAGTACTTC. The chain links TRBV10-1 to TRBJ2-7; TRBD2 aligns across 8 bases. This CDR3 is built from 15 residues. Trimming removed 0 bases from V and 3 bases from J; junction bases left unmatched: 4. Germline V gene data show CDR1 as WNHNN and CDR2 as SYGVQD (reference sequence).

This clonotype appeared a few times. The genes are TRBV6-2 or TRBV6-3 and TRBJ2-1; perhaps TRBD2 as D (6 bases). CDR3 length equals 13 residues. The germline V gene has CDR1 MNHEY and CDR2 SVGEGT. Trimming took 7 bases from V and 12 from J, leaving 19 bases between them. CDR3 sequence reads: CASINSDYQGQFF. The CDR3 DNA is TGTGCCAGCATCAACTCGGACTACCAGGGGCAGTTCTTC.

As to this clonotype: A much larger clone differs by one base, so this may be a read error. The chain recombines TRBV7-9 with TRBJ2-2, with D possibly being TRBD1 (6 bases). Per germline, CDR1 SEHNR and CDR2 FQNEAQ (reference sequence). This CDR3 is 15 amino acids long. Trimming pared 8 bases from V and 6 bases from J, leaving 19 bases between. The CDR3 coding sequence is TGTGCCAGCGGCGACTCAAACAGGGTCCCCGGGGAGCTGTTTTTT. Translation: CASGDSNRVPGELFF.

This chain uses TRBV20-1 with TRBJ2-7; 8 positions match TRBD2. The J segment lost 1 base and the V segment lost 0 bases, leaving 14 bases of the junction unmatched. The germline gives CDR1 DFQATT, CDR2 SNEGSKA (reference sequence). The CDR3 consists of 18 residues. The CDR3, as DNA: TGCAGTGCTAGAGATGGGCGGTATTCCGGGAGGGCTTCCTACGAGCAGTACTTC. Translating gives CSARDGRYSGRASYEQYF.